Listed below are T cell receptor beta chains from one sample, sequenced in a study of patients and donors after allogeneic stem cell transplantation. In TCRdb, the RT-PCR reads were re-called with MiXCR into one record per CDR3 protein. The sample yields 800,000 to 1,000,000 distinct CDR3 sequences, approximately 19% seen once. The sample was blood, either unsorted or a sorted T cell fraction (not recorded which). The receptor source for this set is a human donor who was either an allogeneic HSCT recipient or a stem cell or donor lymphocyte infusion donor (not recorded which). It is not recorded whose cells these are; they may come from a transplant donor. Each CDR3 is given with its conserved first and last residue. Fields, in order: J gene, V gene, D gene, clone size, CDR3 protein, CDR3 DNA. The D gene is left open where the match is weak. Size is stated for part of the rows, as once, few or many counts, or as a class when the clone is expanded.

TRBJ2-5	TRBV21-1	.	few	CASSKTRTAPGQAKETQYF	TGTGCCAGCAGCAAAACTCGCACCGCCCCGGGACAGGCAAAAGAGACCCAGTACTTC
TRBJ2-1	TRBV12-3/TRBV12-4	TRBD2	many	CASSSPTSPSYNEQFF	TGTGCCAGCAGTTCGCCGACTAGCCCCTCCTACAATGAGCAGTTCTTC
TRBJ1-1	TRBV19	.	many	CASSMGGNTEAFF	TGTGCCAGCAGCATGGGGGGGAACACTGAAGCTTTCTTT
TRBJ2-7	TRBV7-2	.	.	CASTYKSNYEQYF	TGTGCCAGCACCTACAAGAGCAACTACGAGCAGTACTTC
TRBJ2-3	TRBV2	TRBD2	few	CASSELASGGDTQYF	TGTGCCAGCAGTGAATTGGCTAGCGGGGGGGATACGCAGTATTTT
TRBJ2-6	TRBV11-2	TRBD2	.	CASSLTSGLFLSGANVLTF	TGTGCCAGCAGTTTGACTAGCGGGCTTTTCCTCTCTGGGGCCAACGTCCTGACTTTC
TRBJ2-3	TRBV4-2	.	.	CASSSLDPGLTDTQYF	TGTGCCAGCAGCTCTTTAGATCCGGGCCTCACAGATACGCAGTATTTT
TRBJ2-7	TRBV6-6	TRBD1	.	CATNDRGRYEQYF	TGTGCCACCAACGACAGGGGACGGTACGAGCAGTACTTC
TRBJ2-5	TRBV29-1	.	.	CTTPSSPYQETQYF	TGCACCACTCCTTCTAGCCCGTACCAAGAGACCCAGTACTTC
TRBJ1-1	TRBV12-3/TRBV12-4	TRBD1	few	CASSRRQGASIPEAFF	TGTGCCAGCAGCCGCCGACAGGGGGCATCAATCCCTGAAGCTTTCTTT
TRBJ2-7	TRBV7-2	TRBD1	.	CASSTSRGPSYEQYF	TGTGCCAGCAGCACGTCGAGGGGGCCTTCCTACGAGCAGTACTTC
TRBJ2-5	TRBV10-3	.	.	CAISESSETQYF	TGTGCCATCAGTGAGTCGAGTGAGACCCAGTACTTC
TRBJ2-2	TRBV12-3/TRBV12-4	TRBD2	few	CASNLAGGTGELFF	TGTGCCAGCAACCTAGCGGGGGGCACCGGGGAGCTGTTTTTT
TRBJ2-1	TRBV5-1	TRBD1	few	CASIGTGYNEQFF	TGCGCCAGCATAGGGACAGGCTACAATGAGCAGTTCTTC
TRBJ2-1	TRBV6-4	.	.	CASSDGPPYNEQFF	TGTGCCAGCAGTGATGGCCCGCCCTACAATGAGCAGTTCTTC
TRBJ2-7	TRBV4-3	.	.	CASSQGYGGWNEQYF	TGCGCCAGCAGCCAAGGTTATGGGGGGTGGAACGAGCAGTACTTC
TRBJ1-6	TRBV27	.	.	CASSIDTYNSPLHF	TGTGCCAGCAGTATAGACACCTATAATTCACCCCTCCACTTT
TRBJ2-5	TRBV7-9	.	few	CASSFSKDLETQYF	TGTGCCAGCAGCTTCTCTAAGGATCTAGAGACCCAGTACTTC
TRBJ2-5	TRBV9	.	.	CASSVRQGGETQYF	TGTGCCAGCAGCGTAAGGCAGGGAGGAGAGACCCAGTACTTC
TRBJ2-5	TRBV25-1	.	.	CASSGAGMETQYF	TGTGCCAGCAGTGGAGCAGGGATGGAGACCCAGTACTTC
TRBJ2-7	TRBV5-6	TRBD2	few	CASSSRRIAGRYEQYF	TGTGCCAGCAGCTCAAGAAGAATAGCGGGAAGGTACGAGCAGTACTTC
TRBJ2-7	TRBV9	.	.	CASSPLAGLSYEQYF	TGTGCCAGCAGTCCCCTAGCCGGGCTCTCCTACGAGCAGTACTTC
TRBJ1-4	TRBV11-2	.	few	CASSLVESRGVVFF	TGTGCCAGCAGCTTAGTGGAATCGCGGGGCGTGGTGTTTTTT
TRBJ2-7	TRBV20-1	TRBD1	.	CSAKRAGQGPYEQYF	TGCAGTGCTAAGAGAGCGGGACAGGGGCCCTACGAGCAGTACTTC
TRBJ2-3	TRBV4-3	.	many	CASSQADWRFTDTQYF	TGCGCCAGCAGCCAGGCAGACTGGCGCTTCACAGATACGCAGTATTTT
TRBJ1-2	TRBV15	TRBD1	few	CATSSGTGILDGYTF	TGTGCCACCAGCAGTGGGACAGGGATACTGGACGGCTACACCTTC
TRBJ1-6	TRBV27	.	.	CASSMDGPNSPLHF	TGTGCCAGCAGTATGGACGGGCCCAATTCACCCCTCCACTTT
TRBJ1-3	TRBV12-3/TRBV12-4	.	few	CASSFGVSGGNTIYF	TGTGCCAGCAGTTTCGGAGTGTCCGGTGGAAACACCATATATTTT
TRBJ1-6	TRBV20-1	TRBD1	.	CSARRGTGVNSPLHF	TGCAGTGCTAGGCGTGGGACAGGAGTTAATTCACCCCTCCACTTT
TRBJ2-1	TRBV4-3	.	few	CASSQVSPTYNEQFF	TGCGCCAGCAGCCAAGTTAGCCCTACCTACAATGAGCAGTTCTTC
TRBJ2-1	TRBV5-1	TRBD2	few	CASSSSTSGEYNEQFF	TGCGCCAGCAGCTCCTCGACTAGCGGGGAGTACAATGAGCAGTTCTTC
TRBJ1-1	TRBV20-1	.	few	CSASFEKAEAFF	TGCAGTGCTAGTTTCGAGAAGGCTGAAGCTTTCTTT
TRBJ1-2	TRBV20-1	.	.	CSALNYGYTF	TGCAGTGCCCTTAACTATGGCTACACCTTC